The subject of this entry is one T cell receptor beta chain. This clonotype was seen a handful of times. No cognate antigen has been identified for it. No per-base quality is available; no much larger clone lies one base away. Stable Graves' hyperthyroidism was defined as no progression to ophthalmopathy during 18 months of follow-up. Hyperthyroidism patients were newly diagnosed, had a disease duration of under 2 months, and were aged 18 to 65 years. Exclusion was applied to patients with uncontrolled infections, other autoimmune diseases, pregnancy or lactation. Clinical symptoms, serum thyroxine and TRAb, thyroid ultrasound, and orbital computed tomography formed the basis for the diagnoses. PBMCs were separated from 7.5 to 10 ml of fresh peripheral blood using Ficoll-Paque density gradient centrifugation. Trizol reagent was used to extract total RNA, and RNA quality was then checked on an Agilent 2100 Bioanalyzer.

Amplification of TCR beta CDR3 regions was carried out from RNA transcripts. For the first round of RT-PCR on the TCR CDR3, the HTBI primer set was used together with the Qiagen OneStep RT-PCR kit. The libraries were constructed in a second round of multiplex PCR and then size-selected and purified. Libraries were sequenced paired-end with 100 bp reads on an Illumina HiSeq2000. On the authors' methods: SOAPnuke was used to process the raw data, throwing out any read that contained adapters or uncalled bases, had a mean Phred below 15, or lacked an exact constant-primer or identifier match. COPE v1.2.5 was used to merge high-quality paired reads, and clonotypes were defined as unique nucleotide sequences. MiTCR v1.1 was used to align the clonotypes against IMGT TRBV, TRBD and TRBJ reference segments. The analysis included only V-J combinations with a frequency above 0.0001, which together covered over 98% of the repertoires. A TCS score was defined as the ratio of F50 (clonal expansion) to E x V (chaos), with BLOSUM62-based TCRdist applied between CDR3 peptides within each V-J. Welch's t-statistics and random forest reduced fewer than 550 V-J features to under 15, which were used in a naive Bayes classifier (R e1071). TCRdb cleaned the public reads at Q25 with fastp, built clones with MiXCR and kept in-frame beta chains. Every CDR3 protein is listed once, alongside the most common genes and DNA of its rows. The V and J calls were determined by TCRdb, not by the authors. This sample holds approximately 600,000 distinct CDR3 sequences; around 15% were observed only once. 3.8% of the sample rests with the top ten.

The CDR3 starts with the cysteine, ends with the phenylalanine, and has 15 residues. Left in the record is the CDR3 DNA by itself, 45 bases read in frame from the first base. The germline V gene (reference sequence) supplies CDR1 SGHKS and CDR2 YYEKEE. V loses 0 bases of germline sequence and J loses 3 bases, and the interval between the two ends is 9 bases. The data derive from a study of T cells in Graves' hyperthyroidism and ophthalmopathy (dated by TCRdb to between 2018 and 2021). As for the study more broadly: Peripheral blood samples were taken at initial diagnosis, before any treatment was given. After blood sampling, hyperthyroidism patients were treated with methimazole at a starting dose of 30 mg daily, and ophthalmopathy patients were treated with high-dose intravenous methylprednisolone. In addition, the study compared T-cell repertoires in thyroid tissue and in blood from 6 or 7 Graves' hyperthyroidism patients. The 95 to 100 discovery patients were randomly split 7:3 into training and test sets. Prospective prediction of ophthalmopathy was tested in an independent validation cohort consisting of some 18 hyperthyroidism patients and approximately 16 patients who later progressed to ophthalmopathy. TCR V-J signatures able to tell the groups apart were searched for in a discovery cohort of approximately 95 patients, of whom more than 40 had Graves' ophthalmopathy and 57 had stable Graves' hyperthyroidism. TCR Vbeta CDR3 sequencing of roughly 140 peripheral blood samples (about 45 ophthalmopathy, around 80 hyperthyroidism and some 17 progressor patients) is reported in the paper.

The full study reports these points: Blood samples also contained most of the expanded thyroid clonotypes (frequency above 0.001), which suggests that blood repertoires may reflect thyroid immune responses. Sample size was not statistically predetermined, and investigators were not blinded to group allocation. In validation, progression to ophthalmopathy was predicted by the model with about 70% sensitivity and around 76% specificity, a median of around 6.5 months before onset. A 13 V-J signature model separated ophthalmopathy from stable hyperthyroidism, with nearly 90% sensitivity and about 81% specificity in cross-validation and 80%/75% in testing.

The sequenced material came from blood. The chain is made from TRBV5-5 and TRBJ2-2; the D gene is perhaps TRBD1, from 6 matching bases. This clonotype was sampled from a woman in her twenties or thirties with Graves' hyperthyroidism. The nucleotide sequence reads as follows: TGTGCCAGCAGCTTGGGGGGGCTCGACACCGGGGAGCTGTTTTTT. This translates into CASSLGGLDTGELFF.